One and the same sample provided the 5 T cell receptor beta chains below, sequenced in a study of Ad26.COV2.S vaccination and SARS-CoV-2 variants. Here immunoSEQ multiplex PCR was the method, and the copy in TCRdb shows in-frame clones only, minus some. The sample yields some 350,000 clones, about 91% seen once. Sequences were derived from peripheral blood, sampled after recovery from COVID-19. The receptors originated from a human donor who had recovered from COVID-19.

The table lists this clone with a count of one. The DNA of the CDR3 is TGTGCCAGCAGTTTTGGAGGGACGAACACCGGGGAGCTGTTTTTT. It codes for CASSFGGTNTGELFF. The chain has TRBV28 and TRBJ2-2; D perhaps matches TRBD2 (6 bases). This CDR3 region has 15 residues. V was pared by 3 bases and J by 0 bases, with 8 bases between. Germline V gene data show CDR1 as MDHEN and CDR2 as SYDVKM.

This sequence joins TRBV9 and TRBJ2-5; 8 bases are a match to TRBD2. The V and J ends lost 1 base and 5 bases, in that order; junction bases with no gene match: 4. The CDR3 extends over 14 amino acids. Looked up from germline, CDR1 is SGDLS and CDR2 is YYNGEE. This CDR3 is CASSVRGGRETQYF. Here the CDR3 DNA reads TGTGCCAGCAGCGTACGGGGGGGCCGTGAGACCCAGTACTTC.

The J gene is TRBJ2-3, the V gene TRBV4-1; possibly TRBD2 for D (5 bases). From germline, CDR1 is MGHRA and CDR2 YSYEKL. V gave up 0 bases and J gave up 8 bases, with 6 bases separating them. The CDR3 is made up of 12 amino acids. CDR3 sequence: CASSQDGSTQYF. Written as DNA, the CDR3 is TGCGCCAGCAGCCAAGATGGGAGTACGCAGTATTTT.

The chain joins TRBV25-1 to TRBJ2-7; maybe TRBD2 (5 bases). The CDR3 contains 11 residues. The V end lost 5 bases, the J end lost 6 bases, and 8 bases lay between the germline ends. Germline V gene data show CDR1 as MGHDK and CDR2 as SYGVNS. The CDR3 DNA sequence: TGTGCCAGCAGTTGGACTGCCGAGCAGTACTTC. Its translation: CASSWTAEQYF.

J is TRBJ1-1 and V is TRBV6-2 or TRBV6-3; 7 bases are shared with TRBD1. Germline CDR1 reads MNHEY; CDR2 reads SVGEGT. The CDR3 is 15 residues long. The ends lost 2 bases at V and 5 bases at J; junction bases unmatched: 8. CDR3 in amino acids: CASSYGTVKWTEAFF. The CDR3 DNA reads as TGTGCCAGCAGTTACGGGACAGTAAAATGGACTGAAGCTTTCTTT.